This is a list of T cell receptor beta chains from one sample in a study of CD8+ T cells in alopecia areata. TCRdb's table, derived via immunoSEQ multiplex PCR, lists solely in-frame clones and lacks some. The repertoire consists of 130,000 to 150,000 clones, with roughly 82% occurring once and the leading ten covering about 25%. This specimen was CD8+ T cells sorted from blood, taken at week 4, from a patient treated with tofacitinib. These receptors all stem from a human donor with alopecia areata. Both conserved end residues are trimmed from each CDR3. Fields, in order: V gene, clone size, CDR3 protein. Expanded clones get a size class; other rows say once, few or many, or leave the size out.

v_call: TRBV5-1; clone_size: .; cdr3_aa: ASNPNTQGSAYGYT
v_call: TRBV4-3; clone_size: .; cdr3_aa: ASSQGAGGREETQY
v_call: TRBV6-5; clone_size: .; cdr3_aa: ASSYPADGNNEQF
v_call: TRBV2; clone_size: .; cdr3_aa: ASSDMERGISTDTQY
v_call: TRBV7-8; clone_size: few; cdr3_aa: ASSLVRIASTDTQY
v_call: TRBV11-2; clone_size: once; cdr3_aa: ASSLKEIGDWETQY
v_call: TRBV27; clone_size: .; cdr3_aa: ASSLIRTGDLGELF
v_call: TRBV29-1; clone_size: .; cdr3_aa: SVAGSSANTIY
v_call: TRBV7-8; clone_size: .; cdr3_aa: ASSSTILDRVTEAF
v_call: TRBV7-8; clone_size: .; cdr3_aa: ASSLRDSLTDTQY
v_call: TRBV10-2; clone_size: .; cdr3_aa: ASSEMRGRPYNEQF
v_call: TRBV19; clone_size: .; cdr3_aa: ATRATHSYNEQF
v_call: TRBV5-1; clone_size: .; cdr3_aa: ASSLASGGKLNEQF
v_call: TRBV9; clone_size: .; cdr3_aa: ASSVADDQPQH
v_call: TRBV11-3; clone_size: .; cdr3_aa: ASSLVGGQFDEQF
v_call: TRBV11-2; clone_size: .; cdr3_aa: ASSPPRVANEQY
v_call: TRBV4-1; clone_size: few; cdr3_aa: ASSQSPTSGGQETQY
v_call: TRBV29-1; clone_size: .; cdr3_aa: SVDGTGGDPGGETQY
v_call: TRBV29-1; clone_size: .; cdr3_aa: SVVGPGTLPSQDTDTQY
v_call: TRBV5-1; clone_size: .; cdr3_aa: ASSLGQGGTDTQY
v_call: TRBV9; clone_size: .; cdr3_aa: ASSVRGDTQY
v_call: TRBV6-5; clone_size: .; cdr3_aa: ASSWGANTEAF
v_call: TRBV19; clone_size: .; cdr3_aa: ASSIPGLLETQY
v_call: TRBV4-1; clone_size: once; cdr3_aa: ASSQADSSTYEQY
v_call: TRBV9; clone_size: .; cdr3_aa: ASSALDRGWTEAF
v_call: TRBV7-9; clone_size: .; cdr3_aa: ASSLDSFYEQY
v_call: TRBV6-5; clone_size: .; cdr3_aa: ASSYYSDIYEQY
v_call: TRBV4-1; clone_size: .; cdr3_aa: ASSQAGTGAYEQY
v_call: TRBV7-8; clone_size: .; cdr3_aa: ASSLASGAHEQY
v_call: TRBV7-2; clone_size: .; cdr3_aa: ASSPTGTGGSQTQY
v_call: TRBV9; clone_size: .; cdr3_aa: ASSAEERGGSYNEQF
v_call: TRBV30; clone_size: .; cdr3_aa: AWSWTGGEKLF